These 15 T cell receptor beta chains share one sample of origin, sequenced in a study of blood T cell repertoires in COVID-19. Assay used: immunoSEQ multiplex PCR; TCRdb lists only in-frame clones, some missing. The repertoire holds fewer than 150,000 clones, with 84% as singletons. What was sequenced was peripheral blood. The receptor source for this set is a human donor in a cohort sampled during active COVID-19.

As DNA, the CDR3 is TGCGCCAGCAACACGGGGAGGGGCCAAACCGGGGAGACCCAGTACTTC. Encoded protein: CASNTGRGQTGETQYF. The rearrangement links TRBV5-1 to TRBJ2-5, with TRBD2 matching 7 bases. Germline V lookup: CDR1 SGHRS, CDR2 YFSETQ. Trimming took 6 bases from V and 5 from J; bases not matched to a gene: 16. There are 16 residues in the CDR3.

The chain links TRBV6-5 to TRBJ2-2; 7 nucleotides match TRBD1. CDR3 length: 14 residues. The ends lost 6 bases at V and 5 bases at J; junction bases unmatched: 6. CDR1 is MNHEY and CDR2 is SVGAGI in the germline V gene. CDR3 nucleotide sequence: TGTGCCAGCAGCACAGGGGTGGGAACCGGGGAGCTGTTTTTT. It yields the protein CASSTGVGTGELFF.

The chain is built from TRBV5-1 and TRBJ2-1, with a possible D match to TRBD2 (6 bases). The CDR3 length is 16 residues. CDR1 SGHRS and CDR2 YFSETQ come from the germline V gene. Trimming stripped 0 bases from V and 13 bases from J, with 23 bases between. CDR3 protein: CASSLDYGAMGGYQFF. CDR3 DNA: TGCGCCAGCAGCTTGGATTATGGAGCTATGGGGGGATACCAGTTCTTC.

There are a few counts of this clone. V and J are TRBV6-5 and TRBJ1-2; the D gene is possibly TRBD1 (5 bases). Per germline, CDR1 MNHEY and CDR2 SVGAGI. The CDR3 covers 14 residues. V lost 5 bases and J lost 0, with 10 bases in between. This chain's CDR3 is CASSIQGSNYGYTF. The CDR3 DNA reads as TGTGCCAGCAGTATTCAGGGATCTAACTATGGCTACACCTTC.

V usage is TRBV7-8 and J usage is TRBJ2-7; possible D gene TRBD1, 6 bases. Germline V gives CDR1 SGHVS, CDR2 FQNEAQ. V lost 5 bases and J 3 bases, leaving 14 bases between the germline ends. This CDR3 is 14 amino acids long. The CDR3 coding sequence is TGTGCCAGCAGCCCCTGGGGGCAGGACTACGAGCAGTACTTC. Translation gives CASSPWGQDYEQYF.

The chain recombines TRBV19 with TRBJ1-5, with TRBD1 matching 9 bases. This CDR3 region has 17 residues. The germline V gene has CDR1 LNHDA and CDR2 SQIVND (reference sequence). V shed 4 bases and J 0 bases; nucleotides not matched to a gene: 7. The CDR3 DNA sequence: TGTGCCAGTAGTAGGGACAGGGTGATTTATAGCAATCAGCCCCAGCATTTT. Translated, it gives CASSRDRVIYSNQPQHF.

This clone was picked up a small number of times. This chain links TRBV4-1 with TRBJ2-3; 13 bases are shared with TRBD2. CDR1 is MGHRA and CDR2 is YSYEKL in the germline V gene. The CDR3 extends over 21 amino acids. J lost 4 bases, V lost 1 base, and 17 bases had no gene match. The CDR3 nucleotides are TGCGCCAGCAGCCAAGCTAGGGGGACTAGCGGGGCGTCACGTAGCGCAGATACGCAGTATTTT. Translating gives CASSQARGTSGASRSADTQYF.

The V gene is TRBV9, the J gene TRBJ1-1; TRBD1 might be the D (5 bases). Germline V gives CDR1 SGDLS, CDR2 YYNGEE. V dropped 4 bases and J dropped 6 bases, with 13 bases sitting between them. The CDR3 is 13 amino acids. For the CDR3, the DNA is TGTGCCAGCAGCCCTCGGGGGGACGCTGAAGCTTTCTTT. Its translation is CASSPRGDAEAFF.

This clone was observed a handful of times. This chain uses TRBV10-1 with TRBJ1-5; possibly TRBD1 for D (6 bases). This CDR3 is 13 amino acids long. Germline values: CDR1 WNHNN, CDR2 SYGVQD (reference sequence). V was clipped by 9 bases and J by 2 bases, with 11 bases between them. CDR3 DNA sequence: TGCGCCAGTTCCGAGGGGGGCAATCAGCCCCAGCATTTT. Encoded protein: CASSEGGNQPQHF.

The chain couples TRBV6-5 to TRBJ1-1; no definite D call. The germline CDR1 and CDR2 sequences are MNHEY and SVGAGI. V shed 8 bases and J shed 3 bases, with 10 bases lying between them. CDR3 length: 12 residues. The CDR3 bases are TGTGCCAGCTGGCAGAGGCACACTGAAGCTTTCTTT. Its protein is CASWQRHTEAFF.

The CDR3 DNA reads as TGTGCCTGGAGTGTGCCTACAGGGTCCTATAATTCACCCCTCCACTTT. Amino acids: CAWSVPTGSYNSPLHF. V usage is TRBV30 and J usage is TRBJ1-6; tentative D call: TRBD1 (6 bases). CDR1 and CDR2 from the germline V gene are GTSNPN and SVGIG (reference sequence). V lost 0 bases and J 1 base, leaving 10 bases between the germline ends. The CDR3 is made up of 16 amino acids. Supplemented by reference TRBV30 and TRBJ1-6, the full variable domain reads SQTIHQWPATLVQPVGSPLSLECTVEGTSNPNLYWYRQAAGRGLQLLFYSVGIGQISSEVPQNLSASRPQDRQFILSSKKLLLSDSGFYLCAWSVPTGSYNSPLHFGNGTRLTVT.

This clone was picked up a small number of times. This chain connects TRBV3-1 (or the pseudogene TRBV3-2) to TRBJ1-5; the D is unclear. Germline CDR1 reads LGHDT; CDR2 reads YNNKEL (reference sequence). The CDR3 loop spans 16 amino acids. V was pared by 4 bases and J by 6 bases, with 19 bases between. The CDR3 reads CASSPSGESRSQPQHF. DNA of the CDR3: TGTGCCAGCAGCCCGAGCGGGGAGTCGCGCAGTCAGCCCCAGCATTTT.

This chain joins TRBV4-1 and TRBJ1-2, with D possibly TRBD1 on 6 matching bases. V was shortened by 1 base and J by 0 bases, with 12 bases between the two germline ends. The CDR3 has 16 residues. Germline loops: CDR1 MGHRA, CDR2 YSYEKL. CDR3 in DNA: TGCGCCAGCAGCCAAGTTCCAGGGGCGGCTAACTATGGCTACACCTTC. Its protein is CASSQVPGAANYGYTF.

The chain joins TRBV7-9 to TRBJ1-1, with 10 bases matching TRBD1. Germline assignment: CDR1 SEHNR and CDR2 FQNEAQ (reference sequence). This CDR3 is 15 amino acids long. Trimming removed 5 bases from V and 2 bases from J; junction bases left unmatched: 5. CDR3 in amino acids: CASSPRDRGNTEAFF. The DNA for the CDR3 is TGTGCCAGCAGCCCTCGGGACAGGGGCAACACTGAAGCTTTCTTT.

As DNA, the CDR3 is TGTGCCAGCAGCTTGCGGTACCAAGAGACCCAGTACTTC. This gives the protein CASSLRYQETQYF. The J gene is TRBJ2-5, the V gene TRBV7-3, with no clear D. Trimming removed 3 bases from V and 0 bases from J, with 5 bases in between. The CDR3 consists of 13 residues. Per the germline V gene, CDR1 is SGHTA and CDR2 is FQGTGA.